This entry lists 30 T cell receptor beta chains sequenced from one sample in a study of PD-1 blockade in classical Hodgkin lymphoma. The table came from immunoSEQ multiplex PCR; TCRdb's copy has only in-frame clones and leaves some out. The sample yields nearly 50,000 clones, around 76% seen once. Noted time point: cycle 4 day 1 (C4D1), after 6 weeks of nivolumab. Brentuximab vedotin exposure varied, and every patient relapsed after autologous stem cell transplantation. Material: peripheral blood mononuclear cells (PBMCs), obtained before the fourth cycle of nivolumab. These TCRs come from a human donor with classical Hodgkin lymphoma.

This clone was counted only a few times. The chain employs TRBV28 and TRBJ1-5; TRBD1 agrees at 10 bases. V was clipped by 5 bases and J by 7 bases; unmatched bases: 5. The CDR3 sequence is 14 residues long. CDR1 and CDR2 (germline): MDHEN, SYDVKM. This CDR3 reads CASSQGTGVQPQHF. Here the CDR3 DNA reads TGTGCCAGCAGTCAAGGGACAGGGGTCCAGCCCCAGCATTTT.

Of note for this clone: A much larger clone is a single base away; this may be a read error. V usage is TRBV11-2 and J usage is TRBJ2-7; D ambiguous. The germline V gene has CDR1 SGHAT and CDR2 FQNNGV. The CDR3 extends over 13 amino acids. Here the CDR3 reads CASSLGSLYGQYF. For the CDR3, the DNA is TGTGCCAGCAGCTTAGGGTCCCTCTACGGGCAGTACTTC.

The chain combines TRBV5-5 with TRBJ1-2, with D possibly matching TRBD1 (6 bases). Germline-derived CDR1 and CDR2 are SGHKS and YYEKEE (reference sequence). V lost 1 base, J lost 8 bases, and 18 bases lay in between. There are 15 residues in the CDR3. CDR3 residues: CASSLFWGASEGYTF. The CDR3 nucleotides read TGTGCCAGCAGCTTGTTTTGGGGGGCCTCGGAGGGCTACACCTTC.

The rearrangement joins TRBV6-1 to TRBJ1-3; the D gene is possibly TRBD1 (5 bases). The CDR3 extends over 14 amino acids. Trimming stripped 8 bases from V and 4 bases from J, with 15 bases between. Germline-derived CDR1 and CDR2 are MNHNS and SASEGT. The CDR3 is CASGIGGSGNTIYF. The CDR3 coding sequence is TGTGCCAGCGGGATCGGGGGATCCGGAAACACCATATATTTT.

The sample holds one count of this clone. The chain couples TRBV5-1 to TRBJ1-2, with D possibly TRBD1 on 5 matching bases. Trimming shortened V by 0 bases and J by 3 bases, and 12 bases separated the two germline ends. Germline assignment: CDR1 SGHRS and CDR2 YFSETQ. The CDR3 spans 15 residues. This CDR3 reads CASSLAPDTHYGYTF. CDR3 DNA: TGCGCCAGCAGCTTGGCCCCGGACACCCACTATGGCTACACCTTC. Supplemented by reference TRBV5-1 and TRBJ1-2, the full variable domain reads KAGVTQTPRYLIKTRGQQVTLSCSPISGHRSVSWYQQTPGQGLQFLFEYFSETQRNKGNFPGRFSGRQFSNSRSEMNVSTLELGDSALYLCASSLAPDTHYGYTFGSGTRLTVV.

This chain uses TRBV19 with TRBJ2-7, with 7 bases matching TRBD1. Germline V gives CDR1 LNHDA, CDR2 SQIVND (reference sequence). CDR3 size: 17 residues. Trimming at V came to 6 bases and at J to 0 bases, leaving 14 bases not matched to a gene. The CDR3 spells CASSKSGGQVVSYEQYF. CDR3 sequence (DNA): TGTGCCAGTAGCAAATCCGGCGGACAGGTAGTCTCCTACGAGCAGTACTTC.

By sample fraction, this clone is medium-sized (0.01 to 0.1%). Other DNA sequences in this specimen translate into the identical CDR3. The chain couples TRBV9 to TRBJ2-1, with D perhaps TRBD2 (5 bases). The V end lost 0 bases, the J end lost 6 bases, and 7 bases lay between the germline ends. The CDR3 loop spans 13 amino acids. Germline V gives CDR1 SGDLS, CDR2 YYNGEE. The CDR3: CASSVATSNEQFF. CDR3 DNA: TGTGCCAGCAGCGTAGCAACTAGCAATGAGCAGTTCTTC.

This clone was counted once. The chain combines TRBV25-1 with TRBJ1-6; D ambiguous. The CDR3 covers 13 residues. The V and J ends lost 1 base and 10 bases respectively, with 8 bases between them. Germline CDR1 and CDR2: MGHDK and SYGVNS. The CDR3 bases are TGTGCCAGCAGTGAATCGTCGGGGTCACCCCTCCACTTT. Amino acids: CASSESSGSPLHF.

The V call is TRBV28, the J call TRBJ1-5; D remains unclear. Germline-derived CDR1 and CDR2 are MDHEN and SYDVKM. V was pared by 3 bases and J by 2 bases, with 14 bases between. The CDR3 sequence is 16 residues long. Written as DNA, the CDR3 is TGTGCCAGCAGTTTGCAGACCGCGAACGGCAATCAGCCCCAGCATTTT. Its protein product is CASSLQTANGNQPQHF.

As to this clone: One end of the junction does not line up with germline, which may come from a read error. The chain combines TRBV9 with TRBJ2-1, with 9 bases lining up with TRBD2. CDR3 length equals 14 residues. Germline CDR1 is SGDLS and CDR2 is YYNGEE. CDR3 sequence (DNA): TGTGCCAGCAGTGTAGCGGGAGTTGGGAATGAGCAGTTCTTC. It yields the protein CASSVAGVGNEQFF. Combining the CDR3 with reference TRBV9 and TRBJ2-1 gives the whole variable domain DSGVTQTPKHLITATGQRVTLRCSPRSGDLSVYWYQQSLDQGLQFLIQYYNGEERAKGNILERFSAQQFPDLHSELNLSSLELGDSALYFCASSVAGVGNEQFFGPGTRLTVL.

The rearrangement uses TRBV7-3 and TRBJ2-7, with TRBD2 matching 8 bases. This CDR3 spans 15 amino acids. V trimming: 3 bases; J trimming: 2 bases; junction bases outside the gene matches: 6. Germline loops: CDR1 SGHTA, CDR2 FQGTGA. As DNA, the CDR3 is TGTGCCAGCAGCTTTCAAGCGGGGGAAGCCTACGAGCAGTACTTC. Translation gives CASSFQAGEAYEQYF.

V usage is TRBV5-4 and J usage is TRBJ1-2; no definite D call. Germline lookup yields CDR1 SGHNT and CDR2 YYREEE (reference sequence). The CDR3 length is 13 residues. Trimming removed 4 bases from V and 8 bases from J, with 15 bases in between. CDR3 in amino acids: CASSPGVFTGYTF. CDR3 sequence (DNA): TGTGCCAGCAGCCCCGGGGTCTTTACGGGCTACACCTTC.

CDR3 sequence (DNA): TGTGCCAGTACCGAGGACTGGGGTCGGGGCTACACCTTC. Its protein is CASTEDWGRGYTF. The gene calls are TRBV19 and TRBJ1-2; D remains ambiguous. The CDR3 extends over 13 amino acids. The V end lost 7 bases, the J end lost 8 bases, and 17 bases lay between the germline ends. Germline values: CDR1 LNHDA, CDR2 SQIVND (reference sequence).

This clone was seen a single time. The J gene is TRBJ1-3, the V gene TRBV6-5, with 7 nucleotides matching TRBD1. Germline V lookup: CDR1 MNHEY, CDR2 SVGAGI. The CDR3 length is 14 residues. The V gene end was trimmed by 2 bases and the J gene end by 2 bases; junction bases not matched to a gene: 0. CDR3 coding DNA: TGTGCCAGCAGTTACCAGGGGGCTGGAAACACCATATATTTT. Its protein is CASSYQGAGNTIYF.

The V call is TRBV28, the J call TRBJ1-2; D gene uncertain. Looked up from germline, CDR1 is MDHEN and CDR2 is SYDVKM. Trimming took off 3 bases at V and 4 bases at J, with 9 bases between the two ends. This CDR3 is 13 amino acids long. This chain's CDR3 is CASSFPGSYGYTF. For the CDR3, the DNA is TGTGCCAGCAGTTTCCCCGGGAGCTATGGCTACACCTTC.

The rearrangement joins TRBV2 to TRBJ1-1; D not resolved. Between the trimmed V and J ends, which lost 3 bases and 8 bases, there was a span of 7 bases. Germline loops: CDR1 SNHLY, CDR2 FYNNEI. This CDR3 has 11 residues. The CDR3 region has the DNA TGTGCCAGCAGTGAGAGGTACGAAGCTTTCTTT. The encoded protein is CASSERYEAFF.

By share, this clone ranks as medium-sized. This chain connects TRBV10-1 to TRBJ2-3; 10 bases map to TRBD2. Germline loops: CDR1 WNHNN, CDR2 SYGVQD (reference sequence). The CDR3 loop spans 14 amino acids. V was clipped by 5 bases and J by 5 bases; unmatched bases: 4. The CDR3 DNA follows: TGCGCCAGCAGTAGCGGGAGGGCCATAGATACGCAGTATTTT. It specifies CASSSGRAIDTQYF.

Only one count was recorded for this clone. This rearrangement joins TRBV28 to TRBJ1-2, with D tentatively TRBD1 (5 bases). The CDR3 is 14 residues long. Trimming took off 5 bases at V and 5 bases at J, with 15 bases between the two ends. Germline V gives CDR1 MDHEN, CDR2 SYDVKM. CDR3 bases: TGTGCCAGCAGTCCCGTCGACAGACCTTATGGCTACACCTTC. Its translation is CASSPVDRPYGYTF.

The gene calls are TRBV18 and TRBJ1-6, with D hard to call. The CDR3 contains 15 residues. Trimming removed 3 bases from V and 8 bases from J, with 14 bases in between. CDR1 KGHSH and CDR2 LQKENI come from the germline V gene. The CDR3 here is CASSPSGLEDSPLHF. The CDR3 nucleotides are TGTGCCAGCTCACCCTCGGGCCTGGAGGATTCACCCCTCCACTTT.

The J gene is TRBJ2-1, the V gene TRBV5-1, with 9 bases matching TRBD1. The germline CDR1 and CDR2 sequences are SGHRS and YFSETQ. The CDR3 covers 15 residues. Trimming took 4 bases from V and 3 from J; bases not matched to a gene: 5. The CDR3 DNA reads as TGCGCCAGCAGCGTAGGGGACAGGGACTACAATGAGCAGTTCTTC. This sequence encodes CASSVGDRDYNEQFF.

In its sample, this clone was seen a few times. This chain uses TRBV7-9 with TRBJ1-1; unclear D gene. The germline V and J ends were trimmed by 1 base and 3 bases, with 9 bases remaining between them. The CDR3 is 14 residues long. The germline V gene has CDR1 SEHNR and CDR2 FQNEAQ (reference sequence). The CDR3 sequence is CASSLGVGYTEAFF. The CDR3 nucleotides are TGTGCCAGCAGCTTAGGGGTAGGGTACACTGAAGCTTTCTTT.

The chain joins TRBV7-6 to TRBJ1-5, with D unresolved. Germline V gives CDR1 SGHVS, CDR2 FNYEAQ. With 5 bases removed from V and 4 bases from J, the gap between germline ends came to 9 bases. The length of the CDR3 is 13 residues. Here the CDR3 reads CASSASINQPQHF. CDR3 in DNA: TGTGCCAGCAGCGCCTCAATAAATCAGCCCCAGCATTTT.

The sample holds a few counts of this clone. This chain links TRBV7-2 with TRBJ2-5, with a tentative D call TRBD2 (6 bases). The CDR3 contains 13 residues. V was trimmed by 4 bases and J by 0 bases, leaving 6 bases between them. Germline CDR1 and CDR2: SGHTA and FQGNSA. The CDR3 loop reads CASSWTNQETQYF. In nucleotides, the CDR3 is TGTGCCAGCAGCTGGACTAACCAAGAGACCCAGTACTTC.

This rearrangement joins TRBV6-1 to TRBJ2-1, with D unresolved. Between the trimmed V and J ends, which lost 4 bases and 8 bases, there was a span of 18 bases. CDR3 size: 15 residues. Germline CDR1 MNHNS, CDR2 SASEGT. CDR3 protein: CASSVLGGGTDEQFF. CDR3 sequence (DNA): TGTGCCAGCAGTGTACTCGGTGGCGGCACCGATGAGCAGTTCTTC.

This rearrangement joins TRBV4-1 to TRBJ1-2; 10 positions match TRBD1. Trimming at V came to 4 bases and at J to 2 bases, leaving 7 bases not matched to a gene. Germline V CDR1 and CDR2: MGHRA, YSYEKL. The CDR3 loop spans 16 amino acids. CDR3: CASSRMTGGRNYGYTF. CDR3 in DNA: TGCGCCAGCAGCCGGATGACAGGGGGCAGAAACTATGGCTACACCTTC.

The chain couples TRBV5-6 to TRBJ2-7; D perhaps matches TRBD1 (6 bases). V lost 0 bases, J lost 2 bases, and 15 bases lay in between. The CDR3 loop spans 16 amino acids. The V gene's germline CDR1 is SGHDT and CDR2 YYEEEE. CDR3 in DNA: TGTGCCAGCAGCTTGGCTCGAGGCAGGGGTACCTACGAGCAGTACTTC. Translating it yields CASSLARGRGTYEQYF.

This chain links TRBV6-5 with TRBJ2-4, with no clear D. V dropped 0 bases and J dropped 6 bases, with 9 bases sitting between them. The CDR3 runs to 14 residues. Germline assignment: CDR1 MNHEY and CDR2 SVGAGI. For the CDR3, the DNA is TGTGCCAGCAGTTACTCCTCAGGTGGAAACATTCAGTACTTC. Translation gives CASSYSSGGNIQYF.

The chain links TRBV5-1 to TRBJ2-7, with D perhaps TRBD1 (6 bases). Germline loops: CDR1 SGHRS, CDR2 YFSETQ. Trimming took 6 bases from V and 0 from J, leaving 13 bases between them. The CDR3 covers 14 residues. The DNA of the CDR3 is TGCGCCAGCATCCGGGACAACTACTCCTACGAGCAGTACTTC. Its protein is CASIRDNYSYEQYF. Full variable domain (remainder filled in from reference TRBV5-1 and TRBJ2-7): KAGVTQTPRYLIKTRGQQVTLSCSPISGHRSVSWYQQTPGQGLQFLFEYFSETQRNKGNFPGRFSGRQFSNSRSEMNVSTLELGDSALYLCASIRDNYSYEQYFGPGTRLTVT.

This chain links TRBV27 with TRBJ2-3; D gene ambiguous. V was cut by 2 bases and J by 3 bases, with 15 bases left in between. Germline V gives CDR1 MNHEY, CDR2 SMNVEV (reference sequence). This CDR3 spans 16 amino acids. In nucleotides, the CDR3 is TGTGCCAGCAGTTTAAGGGTTGACCGAGTGACAGATACGCAGTATTTT. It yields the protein CASSLRVDRVTDTQYF.

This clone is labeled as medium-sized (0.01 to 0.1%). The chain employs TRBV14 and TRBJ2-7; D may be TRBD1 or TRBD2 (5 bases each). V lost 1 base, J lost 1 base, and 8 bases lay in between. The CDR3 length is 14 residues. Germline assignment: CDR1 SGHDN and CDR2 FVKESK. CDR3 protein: CASSQAGRSYEQYF. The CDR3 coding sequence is TGTGCCAGCAGCCAAGCGGGGCGATCCTACGAGCAGTACTTC. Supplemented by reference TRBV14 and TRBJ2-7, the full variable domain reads EAGVTQFPSHSVIEKGQTVTLRCDPISGHDNLYWYRRVMGKEIKFLLHFVKESKQDESGMPNNRFLAERTGGTYSTLKVQPAELEDSGVYFCASSQAGRSYEQYFGPGTRLTVT.